This passage covers 24 T cell receptor beta chains from one sample sequenced in a study of tumor and adjacent non-tumor tissue in lung cancer. Three rounds of nested PCR, following a modified ARM-PCR protocol, produced the TCRbeta library. A single record per CDR3 protein comes from TCRdb applying MiXCR to the multiplex PCR reads. The sample consists of approximately 120,000 distinct CDR3 sequences, around 80% of them appearing once. No cell sorting was done before RNA was extracted from the tissue. Sample: lung tumor tissue. These receptor sequences come from a woman aged 55-70 years with non-small cell lung cancer.

The sample holds a few counts of this clonotype. At one end, the junction sequence differs from germline, possibly due to a read error. The J gene is TRBJ2-1, the V gene TRBV4-1; D not certain. Germline V gene lookup returns CDR1 MGHRA and CDR2 YSYEKL. The CDR3 contains 14 residues. The CDR3 protein is CASSLSAANNEQSF. The CDR3, as DNA: TGCGCCAGTAGCCTCTCAGCAGCTAACAATGAGCAGTCCTTC.

About this clonotype itself: Possible read error: a much larger clone is one base away. V is TRBV6-1 and J is TRBJ1-6; D is unresolved. The CDR3 covers 13 residues. The V gene's germline CDR1 is MNHNS and CDR2 SASEGT. Trimming shortened V by 5 bases and J by 6 bases, and 8 bases separated the two germline ends. This CDR3 is CASSSGRNSPLHF. In DNA form, the CDR3 reads TGTGCCAGCAGTTCGGGCCGTAATTCACCCCTCCACTTT.

Relative to its sample, this clonotype is medium-sized. CDR3 nucleotide sequence: TGTGCCAGCAGCCGGGACAGGGCAGGGGGAGAGCAGTACTTC. It encodes CASSRDRAGGEQYF. V usage is TRBV11-2 and J usage is TRBJ2-7; 9 bases match TRBD1. This CDR3 contains 14 residues. Per germline, CDR1 SGHAT and CDR2 FQNNGV. The J segment lost 7 bases and the V segment lost 5 bases, leaving 9 bases of the junction unmatched. Combining the CDR3 with reference TRBV11-2 and TRBJ2-7 gives the whole variable domain EAGVAQSPRYKIIEKRQSVAFWCNPISGHATLYWYQQILGQGPKLLIQFQNNGVVDDSQLPKDRFSAERLKGVDSTLKIQPAKLEDSAVYLCASSRDRAGGEQYFGPGTRLTVT.

Regarding this clonotype: At one of its ends the junction is not consistent with the germline gene, which may arise from a read error. The gene calls are TRBV20-1 and TRBJ1-2; D is possibly TRBD1 (6 bases). Germline V gene lookup returns CDR1 DFQATT and CDR2 SNEGSKA (reference sequence). This CDR3 region has 13 residues. For the CDR3, the DNA is TGCAGTGCCCCTAAGACAGGCGGCTATTGCTACAGCTTC. This translates into CSAPKTGGYCYSF.

Details on this clonotype: This may be a read error: a much more frequent sequence differs by one nucleotide. The rearrangement links TRBV10-1 to TRBJ2-3; the D gene is possibly TRBD1 (5 bases). V dropped 1 base and J dropped 6 bases, with 14 bases sitting between them. Germline values: CDR1 WNHNN, CDR2 SYGVQD (reference sequence). This CDR3 spans 15 amino acids. The CDR3 here is CASSELGPPKDTQYF. The CDR3 nucleotides are TGCGCCAGCAGTGAGTTGGGGCCTCCTAAGGATACGCAGTATTTT.

As concerns this clonotype: The junction differs from germline at one of its ends, possibly a read error. This sequence joins TRBV29-1 and TRBJ1-1; no reliable D call. This CDR3 region has 14 residues. Germline V CDR1 and CDR2: SQVTM, ANQGSEA. The CDR3 spells CRVEGKAWKTEAFF. The CDR3 bases are TGCAGGGTTGAAGGGAAAGCATGGAAAACTGAAGCTTTCTTT.

Of note for this clonotype: Just one base apart from a much larger clone, this may be a read error. V is TRBV12-3 or TRBV12-4 and J is TRBJ1-2, with no clear D. This CDR3 is built from 16 residues. CDR3 sequence: CASSLYPEPSNYDYTF. DNA for the CDR3: TGTGCCAGCAGTTTATACCCCGAACCATCCAACTATGACTACACCTTC.

V gene TRBV11-3 combines with J gene TRBJ2-3; no clear D. Trimming cost V 7 bases and J 6 bases, with 14 bases left between them. From germline, CDR1 is SGHNT and CDR2 YENEEA. This CDR3 spans 13 amino acids. This chain's CDR3 is CASKKSQDDTQYF. CDR3 bases: TGTGCCAGCAAGAAGAGCCAAGATGATACGCAGTATTTT.

About this clonotype itself: A read error may produce the germline difference seen at one junction end. J is TRBJ1-1 and V is TRBV11-1; TRBD1 might be the D (5 bases). From germline, CDR1 is SGHAT and CDR2 FQDESV (reference sequence). The CDR3 length is 13 residues. CDR3 amino acids: CDSSRDRNTKAFF. The CDR3 DNA sequence: TGTGATAGCAGCCGGGACCGCAACACTAAAGCTTTCTTT.

The chain has TRBV12-3 or TRBV12-4 and TRBJ1-1; possibly TRBD1 for D (5 bases). The CDR3 has 14 residues. In DNA, the CDR3 is TGTGCGATCAGTTTGCAGGGCTACAACACTGAAGCTTTCTTT. Translation gives CAISLQGYNTEAFF.

The V call is TRBV4-1, the J call TRBJ2-7; the D gene is possibly TRBD2 (6 bases). With 4 bases removed from V and 2 bases from J, the gap between germline ends came to 21 bases. Germline CDR1 and CDR2: MGHRA and YSYEKL. The CDR3 has 17 residues. CDR3 in DNA: TGCGCCAGCAGCCCTAGTCCATTAGGACCGGGGGCCTACGAGCAGTACTTC. It is translated as CASSPSPLGPGAYEQYF.

A few counts support this clonotype. The rearrangement uses TRBV6-6 and TRBJ1-5; weak D call: TRBD1 (6 bases). Gene TRBJ2-3 matches the end of the DNA better, so the J call may be wrong. Germline V gives CDR1 MNHNY, CDR2 SVGAGI (reference sequence). CDR3 size: 13 residues. The CDR3 DNA reads TGTGCCAGTAGTCACAGGGTTAATCAGCCCCAGTATTTT. Its translation is CASSHRVNQPQYF.

This clonotype was counted between two and nine times. Possible read error: a much larger clone is one base away. V is TRBV6-1 and J is TRBJ2-1; D is perhaps TRBD2 (5 bases). From germline, CDR1 is MNHNS and CDR2 SASEGT. The CDR3 has 17 amino acids. V lost 3 bases and J lost 2, with 17 bases in between. The DNA for the CDR3 is TGTGCCAGCAGTGATCCTGGGAGACCAGTCCCCTACAATGAGCAGTTCTTC. This codes for CASSDPGRPVPYNEQFF.

This clonotype was counted at least ten times. The gene calls are TRBV29-1 and TRBJ1-1; D is ambiguous. Germline assignment: CDR1 SQVTM and CDR2 ANQGSEA. The CDR3 runs to 16 residues. V was clipped by 7 bases and J by 0 bases, with 21 bases between them. CDR3 bases: TGCAGCGCGTCACCGACCGGATTCCAGATGAACACTGAAGCTTTCTTT. It yields the protein CSASPTGFQMNTEAFF.

The J gene is TRBJ1-1, the V gene TRBV7-2; D ambiguous. The ends were cut back, 5 bases at V and 1 base at J, with 11 bases in the middle. The CDR3 loop spans 14 amino acids. Germline V gene data show CDR1 as SGHTA and CDR2 as FQGNSA. Here the CDR3 DNA reads TGTGCCAGCAGCCTTATGTGGGGGAACACTGAAGCTTTCTTT. Residues: CASSLMWGNTEAFF.

As for this clonotype: A read error may be the cause here, since a much bigger clone is one base away. CDR3 bases: TGTGCCAGCAGTCCTAGCGGGATGAGCTCCTACGAGCAGTACTTC. The encoded protein is CASSPSGMSSYEQYF. This sequence joins TRBV6-5 and TRBJ2-7, with 9 positions matching TRBD2. The germline gives CDR1 MNHEY, CDR2 SVGAGI. The CDR3 is made up of 15 amino acids. The trim removed 5 bases at V and 0 bases at J, leaving 5 bases unmatched.

V and J are TRBV12-3 or TRBV12-4 and TRBJ1-4; maybe TRBD1 (5 bases). The CDR3 has 15 amino acids. The germline V and J ends were trimmed by 7 bases and 7 bases, with 19 bases remaining between them. The chain's CDR3 is CASTRDTRGGEKLFF. In nucleotides, the CDR3 is TGTGCCAGCACCCGAGACACACGGGGGGGTGAAAAACTGTTTTTT.

This clonotype was detected once. One end of the junction is discordant with germline, which a read error may explain. The J gene is TRBJ2-2, the V gene TRBV6-2 or TRBV6-3; possible D gene TRBD1, 6 bases. CDR1 is MNHEY, CDR2 SVGEGT, per germline. The CDR3 is 14 amino acids. The CDR3 sequence: CASSGTTNTGDLLF. CDR3 sequence (DNA): TGTGCCAGCTCCGGGACAACGAACACCGGGGACCTGCTTTTT.

On this clonotype: One junction end does not reproduce the germline sequence, and a read error may be involved. This sequence joins TRBV20-1 and TRBJ2-1, with 7 bases lining up with TRBD1. Germline CDR1 is DFQATT and CDR2 is SNEGSKA (reference sequence). The CDR3 has 14 residues. The CDR3 reads CSGKGQRSYNGQFF. The CDR3 DNA is TGCAGTGGGAAGGGACAGCGATCCTACAATGGGCAGTTCTTC.

This clonotype has a handful of counts. Germline and junction disagree at one end, which may indicate a read error. This chain uses TRBV6-1 with TRBJ1-1; D may be TRBD1 (5 bases). Germline loops: CDR1 MNHNS, CDR2 SASEGT. The CDR3 extends over 14 amino acids. CDR3 nucleotides: TGTGCCTGCAGCTACGACAGCCCGAACGCTGAAGCTTTCTTT. Protein sequence: CACSYDSPNAEAFF.

CDR3: CSAPSASGSTVGSYEQYF. The CDR3 DNA is TGCAGTGCGCCATCGGCTAGTGGGAGTACTGTAGGCTCCTACGAGCAGTACTTC. The gene calls are TRBV20-1 and TRBJ2-7; D may be TRBD2 (5 bases). V lost 6 bases and J 0 bases, leaving 27 bases between the germline ends. Germline V gene lookup returns CDR1 DFQATT and CDR2 SNEGSKA (reference sequence). The CDR3 extends over 18 amino acids.

The chain carries TRBV6-1 and TRBJ2-3; tentative D call: TRBD2 (7 bases). The V end was cut by 4 bases, the J end by 3 bases, with 17 bases between. This CDR3 region has 16 residues. In germline, CDR1 is MNHNS, CDR2 SASEGT. CDR3 residues: CASSAYREGGTDTQYF. The CDR3, as DNA: TGTGCCAGCAGTGCATACAGGGAGGGAGGTACAGATACGCAGTATTTT.

About this clonotype: Lacking the conserved final phenylalanine or tryptophan, this CDR3 likely reflects a read error. The chain couples TRBV4-3 to TRBJ2-2, with D possibly TRBD1 on 5 matching bases. V shed 1 base and J shed 5 bases, with 11 bases lying between them. Germline CDR1 is LGHNA and CDR2 is YSLEER. The CDR3 loop spans 15 amino acids. CDR3 sequence (DNA): TGCGCCAGCAGCCAAGCAGGACATAAAACCGGGGAGCTGTTTCTT. Protein sequence: CASSQAGHKTGELFL.

This clonotype was detected only once. The chain couples TRBV6-2 or TRBV6-3 to TRBJ2-3; D is uncertain. The CDR3 has 14 amino acids. CDR1 and CDR2 (germline): MNHEY, SVGEGT. The CDR3, as DNA: TGTGGCAACAGTCTCGACGTGGATAGGGATACGCAGTATTTT. This translates into CGNSLDVDRDTQYF.